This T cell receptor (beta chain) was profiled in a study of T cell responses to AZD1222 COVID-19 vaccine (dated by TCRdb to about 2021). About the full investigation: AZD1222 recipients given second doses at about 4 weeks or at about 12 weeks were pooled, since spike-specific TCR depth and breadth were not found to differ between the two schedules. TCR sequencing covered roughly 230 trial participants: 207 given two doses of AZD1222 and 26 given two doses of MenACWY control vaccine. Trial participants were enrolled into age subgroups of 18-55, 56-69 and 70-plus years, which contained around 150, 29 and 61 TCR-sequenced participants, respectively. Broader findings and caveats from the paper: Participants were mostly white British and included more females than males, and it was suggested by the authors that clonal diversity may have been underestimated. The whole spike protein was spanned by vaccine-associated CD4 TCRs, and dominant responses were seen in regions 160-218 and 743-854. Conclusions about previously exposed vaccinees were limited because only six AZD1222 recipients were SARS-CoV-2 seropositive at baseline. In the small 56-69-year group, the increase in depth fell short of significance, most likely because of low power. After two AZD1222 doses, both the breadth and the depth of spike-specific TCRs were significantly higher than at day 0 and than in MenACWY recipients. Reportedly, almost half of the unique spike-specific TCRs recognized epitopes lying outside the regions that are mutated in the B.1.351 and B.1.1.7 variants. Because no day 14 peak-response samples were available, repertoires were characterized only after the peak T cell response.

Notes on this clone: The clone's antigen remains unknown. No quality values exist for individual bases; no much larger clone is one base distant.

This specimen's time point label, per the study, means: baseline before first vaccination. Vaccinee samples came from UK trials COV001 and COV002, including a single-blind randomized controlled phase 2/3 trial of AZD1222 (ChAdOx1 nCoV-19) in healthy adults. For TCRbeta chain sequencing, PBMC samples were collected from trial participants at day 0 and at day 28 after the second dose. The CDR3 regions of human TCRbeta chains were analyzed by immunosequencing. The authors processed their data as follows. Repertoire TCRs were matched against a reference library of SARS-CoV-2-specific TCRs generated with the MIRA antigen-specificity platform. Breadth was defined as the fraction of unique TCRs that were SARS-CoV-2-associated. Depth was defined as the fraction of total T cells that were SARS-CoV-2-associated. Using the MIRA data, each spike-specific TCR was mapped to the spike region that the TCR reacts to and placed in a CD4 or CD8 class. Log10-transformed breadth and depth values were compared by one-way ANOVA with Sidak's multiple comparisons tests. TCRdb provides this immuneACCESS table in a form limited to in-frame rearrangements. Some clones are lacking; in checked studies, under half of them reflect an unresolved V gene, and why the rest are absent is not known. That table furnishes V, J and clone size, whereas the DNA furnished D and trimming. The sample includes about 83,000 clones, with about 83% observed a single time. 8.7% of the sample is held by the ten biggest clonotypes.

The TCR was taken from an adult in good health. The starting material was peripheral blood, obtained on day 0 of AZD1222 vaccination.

The DNA reads as follows: TGTGCCAGCACCCTGGGGAGGGGGAAGGGAACTAATGAAAAACTGTTTTTT. Its product reads: CASTLGRGKGTNEKLFF. This sequence uses TRBV7-2 and TRBJ1-4; possibly the D gene is TRBD1, per 6 matching bases. CDR1 and CDR2 are drawn from the germline V gene: SGHTA, FQGNSA. V and J are truncated by 7 bases and 1 base respectively, leaving an intervening sequence of 19 bases. From the cysteine up to the phenylalanine, the CDR3 has a length of 17 residues. The only DNA kept is the CDR3, 51 bases in frame from the first base.